The 30 T cell receptor beta chains below come from one sample, sequenced in a study of CD8+ T cells in alopecia areata. In each case, RNA was isolated and then reverse transcribed into cDNA as the sequencing template. Sequencing was performed with immunoSEQ multiplex PCR; in TCRdb, only in-frame clones are kept and a portion is missing. The profile covers more than 200,000 clones, with around two thirds appearing a single time and more than 0.95% taken by the ten largest. Sequencing was performed on CD4+ T cells sorted from blood, taken at week 0. All receptors come from a human donor with alopecia areata.

V gene TRBV11-2 combines with J gene TRBJ2-5, with 8 bases matching TRBD1. The germline gives CDR1 SGHAT, CDR2 FQNNGV. V lost 6 bases to trimming and J lost 5 bases; unmatched junction nucleotides: 14. There are 16 residues in the CDR3. As DNA, the CDR3 is TGTGCCAGCAGAAAGAGTGGCAGGGGGCGCAGGGAGACCCAGTACTTC. This codes for CASRKSGRGRRETQYF.

This clone appeared once. The rearrangement links TRBV4-1 to TRBJ2-5; possibly TRBD1 for D (5 bases). Germline V gene lookup returns CDR1 MGHRA and CDR2 YSYEKL. This CDR3 is built from 14 residues. The V gene lost 3 bases and the J gene lost 3 bases, with 11 bases spanning the gap. CDR3 protein: CASSQMTVKETQYF. DNA of the CDR3: TGCGCCAGCAGCCAGATGACAGTGAAAGAGACCCAGTACTTC.

V usage is TRBV4-2 and J usage is TRBJ2-6; D possibly corresponds to TRBD2 (5 bases). V lost 0 bases and J lost 4, with 16 bases in between. Germline V gene data show CDR1 as LGHNA and CDR2 as YNFKEQ. This CDR3 contains 18 residues. The CDR3 nucleotides are TGTGCCAGCAGCCAAGAACAGTACCCCCCGGGGGGGGCCAACGTCCTGACTTTC. As protein: CASSQEQYPPGGANVLTF.

This chain connects TRBV20-1 to TRBJ2-7; no definite D call. The V gene's germline CDR1 is DFQATT and CDR2 SNEGSKA (reference sequence). V was cut by 0 bases and J by 6 bases, with 6 bases left in between. CDR3 size: 11 residues. The CDR3 coding sequence is TGCAGTGCTAGAGATCTAGGCGAGCAGTACTTC. Amino acids: CSARDLGEQYF.

This chain connects TRBV11-2 to TRBJ1-1; possible D gene TRBD1, 6 bases. Germline V lookup: CDR1 SGHAT, CDR2 FQNNGV. Trimming took off 2 bases at V and 3 bases at J, with 10 bases between the two ends. The CDR3 extends over 14 amino acids. The CDR3 protein is CASSLSRGHTEAFF. DNA of the CDR3: TGTGCCAGCAGCTTAAGCAGGGGACACACTGAAGCTTTCTTT. The entire variable domain, with the rest obtained from reference TRBV11-2 and TRBJ1-1, is as follows: EAGVAQSPRYKIIEKRQSVAFWCNPISGHATLYWYQQILGQGPKLLIQFQNNGVVDDSQLPKDRFSAERLKGVDSTLKIQPAKLEDSAVYLCASSLSRGHTEAFFGQGTRLTVV.

CDR3 in amino acids: CASSGQVGPLHF. CDR3 bases: TGTGCCAGCAGCGGACAGGTCGGACCCCTCCACTTT. The rearrangement uses TRBV7-2 and TRBJ1-6, with 7 positions matching TRBD1. Germline V CDR1 and CDR2: SGHTA, FQGNSA. The CDR3 extends over 12 amino acids. Germline trimming cut 5 bases from V and 12 bases from J; bases unmatched to any gene: 4.

CDR3: CAWSVGVSYSNQPQHF. The CDR3 DNA follows: TGTGCCTGGAGTGTAGGTGTTTCCTATAGCAATCAGCCCCAGCATTTT. The genes are TRBV30 and TRBJ1-5; D gene uncertain. Trimming pared 0 bases from V and 0 bases from J, leaving 12 bases between. From germline, CDR1 is GTSNPN and CDR2 SVGIG (reference sequence). The CDR3 is 16 residues long.

This rearrangement joins TRBV19 to TRBJ1-6, with D unclear. Germline CDR1 LNHDA, CDR2 SQIVND (reference sequence). The V and J ends lost 4 bases and 9 bases respectively, with 10 bases between them. The CDR3 length is 13 residues. CDR3 residues: CASSNLRGSPLHF. As DNA, the CDR3 is TGTGCCAGTAGTAACCTTCGGGGTTCACCCCTCCACTTT. Full variable domain (remainder filled in from reference TRBV19 and TRBJ1-6): DGGITQSPKYLFRKEGQNVTLSCEQNLNHDAMYWYRQDPGQGLRLIYYSQIVNDFQKGDIAEGYSVSREKKESFPLTVTSAQKNPTAFYLCASSNLRGSPLHFGNGTRLTVT.

The CDR3 region is CASSLDYGYTF. The CDR3 coding sequence is TGTGCCAGCAGCTTAGATTATGGCTACACCTTC. This sequence joins TRBV7-9 and TRBJ1-2; D is undetermined. CDR1 SEHNR and CDR2 FQNEAQ come from the germline V gene (reference sequence). The V end lost 1 base, the J end lost 5 bases, and 2 bases lay between the germline ends. The CDR3 sequence is 11 residues long.

CDR3 DNA: TGTGCCAGCAGCTCCAGGGGGAACACTGAAGCTTTCTTT. It specifies CASSSRGNTEAFF. This sequence joins TRBV7-3 and TRBJ1-1, with TRBD1 as a possible D gene (6 bases). The germline V and J ends were trimmed by 4 bases and 1 base, with 7 bases remaining between them. CDR1 SGHTA and CDR2 FQGTGA come from the germline V gene. This CDR3 spans 13 amino acids.

This clone was counted a few times. This chain joins TRBV18 and TRBJ2-1; maybe TRBD1 (5 bases). Germline CDR1 KGHSH, CDR2 LQKENI. The CDR3 contains 12 residues. V was clipped by 1 base and J by 7 bases, with 5 bases between them. The CDR3 DNA reads TGTGCCAGCTCACCACAGGGGAATGAGCAGTTCTTC. Its translation is CASSPQGNEQFF.

The table lists this clone with a few counts. This sequence joins TRBV19 and TRBJ2-3; weak D call: TRBD1 (5 bases). Germline-derived CDR1 and CDR2 are LNHDA and SQIVND (reference sequence). The V end lost 1 base, the J end lost 0 bases, and 11 bases lay between the germline ends. CDR3 length: 16 residues. Here the CDR3 DNA reads TGTGCCAGTAGTATAGTACCCAGGGTGAGCACAGATACGCAGTATTTT. Translated, it gives CASSIVPRVSTDTQYF.

V gene TRBV6-5 combines with J gene TRBJ1-1; D unresolved. The CDR3 spans 11 residues. Germline V gene data show CDR1 as MNHEY and CDR2 as SVGAGI. V lost 5 bases and J lost 4, with 5 bases in between. The CDR3, as DNA: TGTGCCAGCAGTCGAGGCACTGAAGCTTTCTTT. Amino acids: CASSRGTEAFF.

The CDR3 spells CASSESGGGETQYF. In DNA, the CDR3 is TGTGCCAGCAGTGAATCTGGCGGGGGAGAGACCCAGTACTTC. This chain connects TRBV2 to TRBJ2-5, with 7 bases matching TRBD2. The J segment lost 4 bases and the V segment lost 2 bases, leaving 4 bases of the junction unmatched. Per germline, CDR1 SNHLY and CDR2 FYNNEI. The CDR3 sequence is 14 residues long.

V gene TRBV29-1 combines with J gene TRBJ2-7; D remains ambiguous. V was clipped by 4 bases and J by 1 base, with 8 bases between them. This CDR3 has 12 amino acids. The germline V gene encodes CDR1 SQVTM and CDR2 ANQGSEA. The CDR3: CSVGEKSYEQYF. The CDR3 bases are TGCAGCGTTGGAGAGAAATCCTACGAGCAGTACTTC.

In its sample, this clone was seen a few times. The genes are TRBV29-1 and TRBJ2-1; D possibly corresponds to TRBD2 (7 bases). The CDR3 runs to 14 residues. V lost 0 bases, J lost 8 bases, and 14 bases lay in between. Germline V gene data show CDR1 as SQVTM and CDR2 as ANQGSEA. The CDR3 region has the DNA TGCAGCGTTGAAGACACGCGGGGGCGCTATGAGCAGTTCTTC. Protein: CSVEDTRGRYEQFF.

The chain joins TRBV5-1 to TRBJ1-1; weak D call: TRBD1 (6 bases). Between the trimmed V and J ends, which lost 0 bases and 8 bases, there was a span of 14 bases. This CDR3 is 14 amino acids long. Germline V CDR1 and CDR2: SGHRS, YFSETQ. CDR3 region: CASSLVAGAVEAFF. The CDR3 nucleotides read TGCGCCAGCAGCTTGGTAGCAGGGGCGGTAGAAGCTTTCTTT.

The chain joins TRBV5-4 to TRBJ1-2; 8 bases agree with TRBD1. The CDR3 contains 15 residues. Germline V gene data show CDR1 as SGHNT and CDR2 as YYREEE (reference sequence). V gave up 3 bases and J gave up 6 bases; unmatched junction bases: 10. The CDR3 protein is CASSSPTGAKDGYTF. The CDR3 nucleotides are TGTGCCAGCAGCTCCCCGACAGGGGCGAAGGATGGCTACACCTTC.

This clone was detected a few times. The V call is TRBV13, the J call TRBJ1-6; D possibly corresponds to TRBD1 (5 bases). Trimming cost V 3 bases and J 9 bases, with 9 bases left between them. This CDR3 region has 13 residues. CDR1 and CDR2 from the germline V gene are PRHDT and FYEKMQ (reference sequence). CDR3 coding DNA: TGTGCCAGCAGCTTTGGGACGGGTTCACCCCTCCACTTT. Residues: CASSFGTGSPLHF.

This clone appeared a single time. The rearrangement links TRBV27 to TRBJ2-5; TRBD1 aligns across 10 bases. The germline V gene encodes CDR1 MNHEY and CDR2 SMNVEV (reference sequence). The J segment lost 1 base and the V segment lost 6 bases, leaving 5 bases of the junction unmatched. The CDR3 contains 15 residues. CDR3 residues: CASRIDRGRQETQYF. CDR3 bases: TGTGCCAGCAGAATCGACAGGGGGCGCCAAGAGACCCAGTACTTC.

This sequence joins TRBV30 and TRBJ1-2, with D unclear. The germline gives CDR1 GTSNPN, CDR2 SVGIG (reference sequence). Trimming removed 5 bases from V and 4 bases from J, with 11 bases in between. This CDR3 contains 12 residues. In nucleotides, the CDR3 is TGTGCCTGGGCAGCGGGCAGCTATGGCTACACCTTC. Its protein product is CAWAAGSYGYTF.

The table lists this clone with a few counts. This chain links TRBV29-1 with TRBJ2-5; 8 bases fit TRBD1. Germline V CDR1 and CDR2: SQVTM, ANQGSEA. This CDR3 is 11 amino acids long. Trimming at V came to 7 bases and at J to 7 bases, leaving 5 bases not matched to a gene. The CDR3 DNA is TGCAGCGGAAACAGGGGGGCGACCCAGTACTTC. It specifies CSGNRGATQYF. Variable domain in full (rest from reference TRBV29-1 and TRBJ2-5): SAVISQKPSRDICQRGTSLTIQCQVDSQVTMMFWYRQQPGQSLTLIATANQGSEATYESGFVIDKFPISRPNLTFSTLTVSNMSPEDSSIYLCSGNRGATQYFGPGTRLLVL.

The V gene is TRBV7-9, the J gene TRBJ2-1; D not certain. CDR1 SEHNR and CDR2 FQNEAQ come from the germline V gene (reference sequence). The CDR3 has 12 residues. The ends were cut back, 5 bases at V and 3 bases at J, with 5 bases in the middle. The CDR3 protein is CASSAIYNEQFF. CDR3 DNA: TGTGCCAGCAGCGCAATCTACAATGAGCAGTTCTTC.

This clone appeared once. The V call is TRBV4-3, the J call TRBJ2-6, with TRBD1 identical over 7 bases. V lost 3 bases and J lost 3; bases outside the gene matches: 5. The CDR3 has 16 residues. Germline V gene data show CDR1 as LGHNA and CDR2 as YSLEER. CDR3 nucleotides: TGCGCCAGCAGCCAGTTACAGGGGCATGGGGCCAACGTCCTGACTTTC. Translating it yields CASSQLQGHGANVLTF.

The sample holds a few counts of this clone. The chain uses TRBV2 and TRBJ1-2; TRBD1 aligns across 8 bases. Germline V gives CDR1 SNHLY, CDR2 FYNNEI. The CDR3 consists of 12 residues. The J segment lost 6 bases and the V segment lost 6 bases, leaving 3 bases of the junction unmatched. In DNA form, the CDR3 reads TGTGCCAGCAGCGGACAGGGCCATGGCTACACCTTC. Translated: CASSGQGHGYTF.

The gene calls are TRBV5-1 and TRBJ1-2; D is ambiguous. Germline V gene sequence: CDR1 SGHRS, CDR2 YFSETQ. Between the trimmed V and J ends, which lost 0 bases and 0 bases, there was a span of 9 bases. The CDR3 is 15 residues long. Written as DNA, the CDR3 is TGCGCCAGCAGCTTGGATCCGGGAGCTAACTATGGCTACACCTTC. Its translation is CASSLDPGANYGYTF.

J is TRBJ2-5 and V is TRBV5-1, with 10 positions matching TRBD2. This CDR3 is built from 15 residues. Germline CDR1 SGHRS, CDR2 YFSETQ. Losses at the gene ends were 4 bases for V and 3 bases for J; bases not matched to a gene: 6. CDR3 residues: CASSLIGLAEETQYF. CDR3 DNA sequence: TGCGCCAGCAGCCTAATCGGACTAGCGGAAGAGACCCAGTACTTC.

The genes are TRBV30 and TRBJ1-6; D may be TRBD1 (6 bases). Trimming shortened V by 2 bases and J by 6 bases, and 8 bases separated the two germline ends. The CDR3 runs to 13 residues. Germline V gives CDR1 GTSNPN, CDR2 SVGIG (reference sequence). The CDR3 DNA sequence: TGTGCCTGGAGTCCACAGGGTAATTCACCCCTCCACTTT. It is translated as CAWSPQGNSPLHF.

The V and J genes are TRBV19 and TRBJ2-7; unclear D gene. Germline assignment: CDR1 LNHDA and CDR2 SQIVND (reference sequence). The germline V and J ends were trimmed by 1 base and 3 bases, with 7 bases remaining between them. The CDR3 loop spans 13 amino acids. The CDR3 nucleotides read TGTGCCAGTAGTATAGGACGGTACTACGAGCAGTACTTC. Protein product: CASSIGRYYEQYF.

The V gene is TRBV11-2, the J gene TRBJ2-5, with D perhaps given as TRBD1 or TRBD2 (5 bases each). V gave up 5 bases and J gave up 5 bases, with 9 bases separating them. CDR1 and CDR2 (germline): SGHAT, FQNNGV. This CDR3 is 12 amino acids long. CDR3 in DNA: TGTGCCAGCAGCGGATGGGGGGAGACCCAGTACTTC. The encoded protein is CASSGWGETQYF.